The 12 T cell receptor beta chains given below trace back to one sample, sequenced in a study of T cell changes during pregnancy in multiple sclerosis. Profiled with immunoSEQ multiplex PCR; TCRdb holds only in-frame clones, not every one. The repertoire holds about 46,000 clones, with 91% as singletons. Sequenced here: CD8+ T cells from peripheral blood mononuclear cells, sampled after pregnancy. These receptor sequences come from a female donor with multiple sclerosis, enrolled in a pregnancy study.

The rearrangement uses TRBV30 and TRBJ2-7, with a weak D call TRBD2 (8 bases). The germline V gene encodes CDR1 GTSNPN and CDR2 SVGIG (reference sequence). This CDR3 spans 13 amino acids. The V end lost 8 bases, the J end lost 7 bases, and 21 bases lay between the germline ends. CDR3 region: CARGGEGAREQYF. CDR3 coding DNA: TGTGCCCGGGGGGGGGAGGGGGCGCGGGAGCAGTACTTC.

J is TRBJ2-5 and V is TRBV4-1; D remains ambiguous. The germline gives CDR1 MGHRA, CDR2 YSYEKL. V gave up 1 base and J gave up 5 bases, with 2 bases separating them. This CDR3 is 11 amino acids long. The CDR3 coding sequence is TGCGCCAGCAGCCAAGCGGAGACCCAGTACTTC. This gives the protein CASSQAETQYF.

J is TRBJ1-2 and V is TRBV6-5; no firm D call. V shed 0 bases and J shed 2 bases, with 10 bases lying between them. The CDR3 is 15 amino acids. The germline gives CDR1 MNHEY, CDR2 SVGAGI. The CDR3 loop reads CASSYSSPTNYGYTF. CDR3 nucleotide sequence: TGTGCCAGCAGTTACTCGAGCCCCACCAACTATGGCTACACCTTC.

This chain uses TRBV7-9 with TRBJ2-5; D perhaps matches TRBD2 (5 bases). This CDR3 is 14 amino acids long. Germline values: CDR1 SEHNR, CDR2 FQNEAQ (reference sequence). Between the trimmed V and J ends, which lost 0 bases and 5 bases, there was a span of 10 bases. CDR3 DNA sequence: TGTGCCAGCAGCTTAGCGGAGGTCGGGGAGACCCAGTACTTC. Encoded protein: CASSLAEVGETQYF.

CDR3 coding DNA: TGTGCCACCAGCAGAGATCGGGCGGGTCAAGAGACCCAGTACTTC. Its protein product is CATSRDRAGQETQYF. The rearrangement joins TRBV15 to TRBJ2-5; TRBD2 is a possible D gene (5 bases). CDR1 and CDR2 from the germline V gene are LNHNV and YYDKDF (reference sequence). Trimming cost V 0 bases and J 2 bases, with 10 bases left between them. This CDR3 has 15 residues.

This sequence joins TRBV27 and TRBJ1-5; no firm D call. The CDR3 loop spans 13 amino acids. Germline CDR1 reads MNHEY; CDR2 reads SMNVEV (reference sequence). V lost 5 bases and J 6 bases, leaving 11 bases between the germline ends. CDR3 sequence (DNA): TGTGCCAGCAGTCACGGGAGCCTTCAGCCCCAGCATTTT. Its protein is CASSHGSLQPQHF.

The chain employs TRBV11-2 and TRBJ1-5, with a possible D match to TRBD1 (6 bases). The CDR3 contains 13 residues. Per germline, CDR1 SGHAT and CDR2 FQNNGV. V dropped 4 bases and J dropped 7 bases, with 11 bases sitting between them. As DNA, the CDR3 is TGTGCCAGCAGCTCACAGGGCGGCCAGCCCCAGCATTTT. Translating gives CASSSQGGQPQHF.

DNA for the CDR3: TGTGCCAGCAGCTTTCCTCTGACAGGGGAGGCAGATACGCAGTATTTT. It codes for CASSFPLTGEADTQYF. The chain carries TRBV7-2 and TRBJ2-3; 8 nucleotides line up with TRBD1. Trimming removed 3 bases from V and 4 bases from J; junction bases left unmatched: 9. CDR1 SGHTA and CDR2 FQGNSA come from the germline V gene. The CDR3 is 16 residues long.

The genes are TRBV19 and TRBJ1-4, with a weak D call TRBD1 (5 bases). Germline V gene data show CDR1 as LNHDA and CDR2 as SQIVND (reference sequence). The CDR3 is 18 amino acids. V lost 1 base and J lost 0, with 15 bases in between. CDR3 nucleotide sequence: TGTGCCAGTAGTATAGGAAAGGGGACTATGGCAACTAATGAAAAACTGTTTTTT. It translates to CASSIGKGTMATNEKLFF.

The J gene is TRBJ2-1, the V gene TRBV7-9; 9 nucleotides line up with TRBD2. The CDR3 is made up of 16 amino acids. Germline CDR1 SEHNR, CDR2 FQNEAQ (reference sequence). With 5 bases clipped from V and 4 bases from J, the junction kept 9 bases outside the gene matches. CDR3 region: CASSPPGLAGYNEQFF. The CDR3 DNA sequence: TGTGCCAGCAGCCCTCCGGGACTAGCAGGATACAATGAGCAGTTCTTC. The full variable domain, in which reference TRBV7-9 and TRBJ2-1 provide the parts outside the CDR3, is DTGVSQNPRHKITKRGQNVTFRCDPISEHNRLYWYRQTLGQGPEFLTYFQNEAQLEKSRLLSDRFSAERPKGSFSTLEIQRTEQGDSAMYLCASSPPGLAGYNEQFFGPGTRLTVL.

The gene calls are TRBV9 and TRBJ2-1; 8 nucleotides line up with TRBD2. From germline, CDR1 is SGDLS and CDR2 YYNGEE. V trimming: 4 bases; J trimming: 8 bases; junction bases outside the gene matches: 8. The CDR3 length is 14 residues. CDR3 sequence: CASSPRTSWDEQFF. In DNA form, the CDR3 reads TGTGCCAGCAGCCCCCGGACTAGCTGGGATGAGCAGTTCTTC.

The chain is built from TRBV4-2 and TRBJ2-1; D is possibly TRBD2 (5 bases). The CDR3 consists of 13 residues. V dropped 0 bases and J dropped 10 bases, with 10 bases sitting between them. The germline CDR1 and CDR2 sequences are LGHNA and YNFKEQ. The CDR3 region is CASSQDRGLEQFF. CDR3 DNA sequence: TGTGCCAGCAGCCAAGATCGTGGACTCGAGCAGTTCTTC.